Below, 17 T cell receptor beta chains from the same sample are listed, as sequenced in a study of blood T cell repertoires in COVID-19. Sequencing was performed with immunoSEQ multiplex PCR; in TCRdb, only in-frame clones are kept and a portion is missing. The table includes around 140,000 clones, about 80% detected once. What was sequenced was peripheral blood. Receptor source: a woman aged 55-70 years with acute or convalescent COVID-19.

This clone was detected only once. The chain has TRBV5-5 and TRBJ1-5, with D perhaps TRBD1 (6 bases). Germline loops: CDR1 SGHKS, CDR2 YYEKEE (reference sequence). CDR3 length equals 15 residues. The ends were cut back, 4 bases at V and 3 bases at J, with 14 bases in the middle. CDR3 sequence: CASSPRGASNQPQHF. In nucleotides, the CDR3 is TGTGCCAGCAGCCCTCGGGGGGCCTCCAATCAGCCCCAGCATTTT.

The V call is TRBV11-2, the J call TRBJ2-2, with 7 nucleotides matching TRBD2. This CDR3 is 16 amino acids long. Per the germline V gene, CDR1 is SGHAT and CDR2 is FQNNGV. V trimming: 1 base; J trimming: 1 base; junction bases outside the gene matches: 3. This CDR3 is CASSLGLALNTGELFF. As DNA, the CDR3 is TGTGCCAGCAGCTTAGGACTAGCCTTGAACACCGGGGAGCTGTTTTTT.

V usage is TRBV13 and J usage is TRBJ2-3, with D unclear. This CDR3 has 16 residues. Germline values: CDR1 PRHDT, CDR2 FYEKMQ (reference sequence). V was trimmed by 5 bases and J by 0 bases, leaving 15 bases between them. CDR3 protein: CASSRKLAASTDTQYF. The CDR3 DNA is TGTGCCAGCAGCCGTAAGTTAGCTGCTAGCACAGATACGCAGTATTTT.

The chain is built from TRBV3-1 (or the pseudogene TRBV3-2) and TRBJ1-3, with D unclear. This CDR3 region has 15 residues. V was trimmed by 1 base and J by 0 bases, leaving 7 bases between them. Germline CDR1 is LGHDT and CDR2 is YNNKEL (reference sequence). The CDR3 is CASSQAPYSGNTIYF. For the CDR3, the DNA is TGTGCCAGCAGCCAAGCTCCTTACTCTGGAAACACCATATATTTT.

In DNA, the CDR3 is TGCGCCAGCAGCTCACAGACAGGGGGCGAGCAGTACTTC. It specifies CASSSQTGGEQYF. This chain uses TRBV5-1 with TRBJ2-7; 9 bases align to TRBD1. Germline CDR1 is SGHRS and CDR2 is YFSETQ. Losses at the gene ends were 3 bases for V and 6 bases for J; bases not matched to a gene: 4. The CDR3 has 13 amino acids. Supplemented by reference TRBV5-1 and TRBJ2-7, the full variable domain reads KAGVTQTPRYLIKTRGQQVTLSCSPISGHRSVSWYQQTPGQGLQFLFEYFSETQRNKGNFPGRFSGRQFSNSRSEMNVSTLELGDSALYLCASSSQTGGEQYFGPGTRLTVT.

J is TRBJ2-3 and V is TRBV28; 8 bases match TRBD2. Trimming took 3 bases from V and 2 from J; bases not matched to a gene: 10. This CDR3 contains 17 residues. CDR1 and CDR2 from the germline V gene are MDHEN and SYDVKM. This CDR3 is CASSFGGLAGNTDTQYF. In DNA form, the CDR3 reads TGTGCCAGCAGTTTCGGGGGGCTAGCGGGCAACACAGATACGCAGTATTTT.

The rearrangement links TRBV19 to TRBJ2-1, with 10 bases matching TRBD2. The CDR3 runs to 16 residues. With V trimmed by 7 bases and J by 3 bases, 9 bases remained unmatched. Germline loops: CDR1 LNHDA, CDR2 SQIVND (reference sequence). The CDR3 DNA reads TGTGCCAGTACCCGAGCGGGAGGGCCTGGCTACAATGAGCAGTTCTTC. Encoded protein: CASTRAGGPGYNEQFF.

This chain connects TRBV5-1 to TRBJ2-3, with D maybe TRBD1 (7 bases). The CDR3 has 18 residues. The V gene's germline CDR1 is SGHRS and CDR2 YFSETQ. Trimming cost V 4 bases and J 0 bases, with 21 bases left between them. In DNA, the CDR3 is TGCGCCAGCAGCCGTGCCAGGGGGGCCACATCGAGCACAGATACGCAGTATTTT. This sequence encodes CASSRARGATSSTDTQYF.

This chain joins TRBV2 and TRBJ1-2, with D unresolved. The CDR3 runs 15 residues. Germline V gene lookup returns CDR1 SNHLY and CDR2 FYNNEI. Deletions cut 5 bases from V and 4 bases from J, with 17 bases between. The CDR3 loop reads CASSSEGPYVYGYTF. The CDR3 coding sequence is TGTGCCAGCAGTTCCGAGGGTCCGTACGTCTATGGCTACACCTTC.

The chain has TRBV28 and TRBJ1-4; 8 nucleotides agree with TRBD1. Germline CDR1 is MDHEN and CDR2 is SYDVKM. This CDR3 is built from 15 residues. J lost 8 bases, V lost 6 bases, and 11 bases had no gene match. The CDR3 region is CASSPYTGGGEKLFF. In DNA form, the CDR3 reads TGTGCCAGCAGCCCATATACAGGGGGTGGCGAAAAACTGTTTTTT.

This chain connects TRBV18 to TRBJ2-7; TRBD2 matches 11 bases. CDR1 is KGHSH and CDR2 is LQKENI in the germline V gene. J was trimmed by 5 bases and V by 2 bases; bases with no gene match: 11. The CDR3 has 17 residues. CDR3 nucleotide sequence: TGTGCCAGCTCACCATTGCCCGAACTAGCGGGAGAAAACGAGCAGTACTTC. Encoded protein: CASSPLPELAGENEQYF.

The chain couples TRBV19 to TRBJ1-2, with 7 bases that match TRBD1. Trimming took 0 bases from V and 9 from J; bases not matched to a gene: 4. This CDR3 has 13 residues. Germline-derived CDR1 and CDR2 are LNHDA and SQIVND (reference sequence). The CDR3: CASSIDRDSRYTF. In DNA form, the CDR3 reads TGTGCCAGTAGTATAGACCGGGACAGCCGCTACACCTTC.

This chain uses TRBV6-5 with TRBJ1-4; 8 nucleotides align to TRBD1. Germline V lookup: CDR1 MNHEY, CDR2 SVGAGI. The CDR3 loop spans 15 amino acids. Trimming at V came to 5 bases and at J to 8 bases, leaving 10 bases not matched to a gene. Here the CDR3 reads CASSTQGAGYEKLFF. The CDR3 nucleotides read TGTGCCAGCAGTACGCAGGGGGCGGGGTACGAAAAACTGTTTTTT.

This rearrangement joins TRBV6-5 to TRBJ1-2; TRBD1 matches 8 bases. Germline CDR1 is MNHEY and CDR2 is SVGAGI. J lost 8 bases, V lost 6 bases, and 8 bases had no gene match. This CDR3 is 13 amino acids long. The CDR3 coding sequence is TGTGCCAGCAGAACTCAGGGGGCAAGGGGCTACACCTTC. As protein: CASRTQGARGYTF.

The J gene is TRBJ2-3, the V gene TRBV28; tentative D call: TRBD2 (5 bases). Per germline, CDR1 MDHEN and CDR2 SYDVKM. This CDR3 is 15 amino acids long. Between the trimmed V and J ends, which lost 5 bases and 2 bases, there was a span of 14 bases. CDR3 sequence reads: CASSTDLRYTDTQYF. CDR3 nucleotide sequence: TGTGCCAGCAGTACGGACTTGCGCTACACAGATACGCAGTATTTT.

The gene calls are TRBV11-3 and TRBJ2-2, with 7 bases identical to TRBD1. Per germline, CDR1 SGHNT and CDR2 YENEEA. Trimming at V came to 4 bases and at J to 4 bases, leaving 6 bases not matched to a gene. The CDR3 is made up of 15 amino acids. CDR3 coding DNA: TGTGCCAGCAGCTCCCGACAGGGCCCCACCGGGGAGCTGTTTTTT. Its translation is CASSSRQGPTGELFF.

The V and J genes are TRBV13 and TRBJ2-7; TRBD1 might be the D (6 bases). This CDR3 spans 14 amino acids. Trimming pared 2 bases from V and 0 bases from J, leaving 8 bases between. Germline V CDR1 and CDR2: PRHDT, FYEKMQ (reference sequence). The CDR3, as DNA: TGTGCCAGCAGCTTACAGGGGACCTCCTACGAGCAGTACTTC. Its translation: CASSLQGTSYEQYF.